These T cell receptor beta chains were read from a single sample in a study of shared clonotypes between healthy human individuals. Repertoires were generated with immunoSEQ multiplex PCR, while TCRdb's copy carries only in-frame clones and drops some. The sample comprises approximately 2.3 million clones, 85% to 95% of which are singletons, and about 0.39% rests with the top ten. Material: naive CD4+ T cells from PBMCs. The receptors come from a man between 18 and 29 years old in good health. Some clones in this sample may be carry-over from other donors' samples. Both conserved end residues are part of each CDR3. Fields, in order: J gene, CDR3 length, D gene, V gene, clone size, CDR3 DNA, CDR3 protein. The D gene is left open where the match is weak. Clone sizes are given selectively: once, few, many, or a class where the clone is expanded.

TRBJ2-7	16	TRBD2	TRBV4-3	-	TGCGCCAGCAGCCAAGATTGGGCTAGCGGGACGGACGAGCAGTACTTC	CASSQDWASGTDEQYF
TRBJ2-3	14	TRBD2	TRBV7-2	-	TGTGCCAGCAGCTCCGGACTAGTCCCCGATACGCAGTATTTT	CASSSGLVPDTQYF
TRBJ2-2	13	-	TRBV9	-	TGTGCCAGCAGCGTCCACTTTACCGGGGAGCTGTTTTTT	CASSVHFTGELFF
TRBJ2-2	17	TRBD2	TRBV4-1	-	TGCGCCAGCAGCCCGGGGACTAGCGGAATTTTTACCGGGGAGCTGTTTTTT	CASSPGTSGIFTGELFF
TRBJ2-6	16	-	TRBV6-5	-	TGTGCCAGCAGTTACTCGCCGCCCGCCGGGGCCAACGTCCTGACTTTC	CASSYSPPAGANVLTF
TRBJ2-5	14	-	TRBV7-2	-	TGTGCCAGCAGCTTTAGCCCAAGGTTGGAGACCCAGTACTTC	CASSFSPRLETQYF
TRBJ2-2	16	TRBD2	TRBV28	-	TGTGCCAGCAGGGACGGAAGCGGGAGGGACACCGGGGAGCTGTTTTTT	CASRDGSGRDTGELFF
TRBJ2-3	16	TRBD2	TRBV19	-	TGTGCCAGTAGTATTCAGAAAGCGGGAGGCACAGATACGCAGTATTTT	CASSIQKAGGTDTQYF
TRBJ2-7	15	-	TRBV28	-	TGTGCCAGCAGTCCGAGTTCAACAGGGCCCTACGAGCAGTACTTC	CASSPSSTGPYEQYF
TRBJ2-7	15	TRBD2	TRBV18	-	TGTGCCAGCTCACCACGGACTAGCGGGAGATACGAGCAGTACTTC	CASSPRTSGRYEQYF
TRBJ1-3	13	-	TRBV28	-	TGTGCCAGCCTTGACAGCTCTGGAAACACCATATATTTT	CASLDSSGNTIYF
TRBJ1-4	14	TRBD1	TRBV28	-	TGTGCCAGCAGCCGTGGGACAGATTATGAAAAACTGTTTTTT	CASSRGTDYEKLFF
TRBJ1-2	16	-	TRBV29-1	-	TGCATAGACCATGTGTGGGCCGTTGGTGTGGACTATGGCTACACCTTC	CIDHVWAVGVDYGYTF
TRBJ2-1	12	-	TRBV5-1	-	TGCGCCAGCAGCCCACAGTACAATGAGCAGTTCTTC	CASSPQYNEQFF
TRBJ2-1	15	TRBD1	TRBV10-3	-	TGTGCCATCAGTGAGTGGGGACAGGGGGCCAATGAGCAGTTCTTC	CAISEWGQGANEQFF
TRBJ2-7	15	TRBD1	TRBV7-2	-	TGTGCCAGCAGCTCGACAGGGCTTCCGGCCTACGAGCAGTACTTC	CASSSTGLPAYEQYF
TRBJ2-1	15	-	TRBV27	-	TGTGCCAGCATCCCTAACAAGAGCTCCTACAATGAGCAGTTCTTC	CASIPNKSSYNEQFF
TRBJ1-2	13	-	TRBV14	-	TGTGCCAGCAGCCGAGGGCAGCAGTATGGCTACACCTTC	CASSRGQQYGYTF
TRBJ2-3	15	-	TRBV28	-	TGTGCCAGCAGTTTGGCGGGACTGAACACAGATACGCAGTATTTT	CASSLAGLNTDTQYF
TRBJ2-1	12	-	TRBV28	-	TGTGCCAGCAGCTTAAAGAACTATGAGCAGTTCTTC	CASSLKNYEQFF
TRBJ1-2	15	-	TRBV15	once	TGTGCCACCAGCAGAGATCACAGGGAAGAATACGGCTACACCTTC	CATSRDHREEYGYTF
TRBJ2-2	16	TRBD2	TRBV5-1	-	TGCGCCAGCAGCTTGAGAACTAGCGGAAACTCCGGGGAGCTGTTTTTT	CASSLRTSGNSGELFF
TRBJ2-1	16	TRBD1	TRBV5-1	-	TGCGCCAGCAGCTTGGCCGGGGACAGGAGCTACAATGAGCAGTTCTTC	CASSLAGDRSYNEQFF
TRBJ2-1	17	-	TRBV5-1	-	TGCGCCAGCAGCTTTGGAGGGGGTCTAGCGGAGGGTAGTGAGCAGTTCTTC	CASSFGGGLAEGSEQFF
TRBJ1-5	15	-	TRBV19	-	TGTGCCAGTAGTATCTGGACAGTCGGCAATCAGCCCCAGCATTTT	CASSIWTVGNQPQHF
TRBJ2-1	18	-	TRBV4-2	-	TGTGCCAGCAGCCAAGATCCGAATAAGGGACGCGGGCTCGGTGAGCAGTTCTTC	CASSQDPNKGRGLGEQFF
TRBJ2-2	14	-	TRBV4-1	-	TGCGCCAGCAGCCAACCAGAAAACACCGGGGAGCTGTTTTTT	CASSQPENTGELFF
TRBJ2-2	11	-	TRBV20-1	-	TGCAGTGCTAGAAACCTCGGGGAGCTGTTTTTT	CSARNLGELFF
TRBJ2-1	15	-	TRBV7-6	-	TGTGCCAGCAGCACCAGGGGGGGTTCCTACAATGAGCAGTTCTTC	CASSTRGGSYNEQFF
TRBJ2-3	14	-	TRBV5-1	-	TGCGCCAGCAGCTTGGATCCAGCCCCAGATACGCAGTATTTT	CASSLDPAPDTQYF
TRBJ2-1	15	TRBD2	TRBV5-1	-	TGCGCCAGCAGCTCGGAAAGCGGGGCATACAATGAGCAGTTCTTC	CASSSESGAYNEQFF
TRBJ2-3	18	-	TRBV28	-	TGTGCCAGCAGCGATCCGGGACGATGGATCGAAAGCACAGATACGCAGTATTTT	CASSDPGRWIESTDTQYF
TRBJ1-1	14	-	TRBV7-3	-	TGTGCCAGCAGCCTCGGGACTGTGAACACTGAAGCTTTCTTT	CASSLGTVNTEAFF
TRBJ2-3	15	-	TRBV28	-	TGTGCCAGCAGCCCAGGGTCTTCTAGCACAGATACGCAGTATTTT	CASSPGSSSTDTQYF
TRBJ1-1	15	-	TRBV10-3	-	TGTGCCATCAGTGAGTCGGGGGGCTCCGACACTGAAGCTTTCTTT	CAISESGGSDTEAFF
TRBJ2-1	13	-	TRBV4-2	once	TGTGCCAGCAGCCCGGACACTAACAATGAGCAGTTCTTC	CASSPDTNNEQFF
TRBJ2-3	15	TRBD2	TRBV5-4	-	TGTGCCAGCAGCCCCCAGCGGGAGCCCCTGAGTACGCAGTATTTT	CASSPQREPLSTQYF
TRBJ2-7	13	TRBD1	TRBV29-1	-	TGCAGCGTTTGGCGGACAGGGGCGGACGAGCAGTACTTC	CSVWRTGADEQYF
TRBJ1-2	16	-	TRBV19	once	TGTGCCAGTACCCAGCAATCTGGAGCTACTAACTATGGCTACACCTTC	CASTQQSGATNYGYTF
TRBJ1-5	16	-	TRBV19	-	TGTGCCAGTAGTATCCCAAACGTGGTGGGCAATCAGCCCCAGCATTTT	CASSIPNVVGNQPQHF
TRBJ1-1	13	TRBD1	TRBV5-1	-	TGCGCGAGCACAGGACAGGAGAACACTGAAGCTTTCTTT	CASTGQENTEAFF
TRBJ2-1	13	-	TRBV9	-	TGTGCCAGCAGCGTAGCTGAGGGGAATGAGCAGTTCTTC	CASSVAEGNEQFF
TRBJ2-7	16	-	TRBV4-2	-	TGTGCCAGCAGCCAAGCCCAGACCCTCGGTTTTTACGAGCAGTACTTC	CASSQAQTLGFYEQYF
TRBJ2-7	15	-	TRBV27	-	TGTGCCAGCAGTCCCTGGAGGGCAGGGGTCAGCGAGCAGTACTTC	CASSPWRAGVSEQYF
TRBJ2-5	14	-	TRBV5-1	-	TGCGCCAGCAGCGTGGATGGCAGCCAAGAGACCCAGTACTTC	CASSVDGSQETQYF
TRBJ2-5	14	TRBD1	TRBV18	-	TGTGCCAGCTCACCGACAGGGGGTGCCATGGCCCAGTACTTC	CASSPTGGAMAQYF
TRBJ1-1	12	-	TRBV6-6	-	TGTGCCAGCAGTTACTTGACGACTGAAGCTTTCTTT	CASSYLTTEAFF
TRBJ1-5	14	-	TRBV2	-	TGTGCCAGCAGTGGGGCAGCCCGGGACCAGCCCCAGCATTTT	CASSGAARDQPQHF
TRBJ2-3	14	-	TRBV6-4	-	TGTGCCAGCAGTGGCGGCCCCAACACAGATACGCAGTATTTT	CASSGGPNTDTQYF
TRBJ2-2	16	TRBD2	TRBV7-3	-	TGTGCCAGCAGCTTAATAGCGGGAGGGGACACCGGGGAGCTGTTTTTT	CASSLIAGGDTGELFF
TRBJ1-1	14	TRBD1	TRBV6-1	-	TGTGCCAGCAGTGAAAGAGGACAGGGTACTGAAGCTTTCTTT	CASSERGQGTEAFF
TRBJ2-3	12	-	TRBV5-4	once	TGTGCCAGCAGCTTGGTAACAGATACGCAGTATTTT	CASSLVTDTQYF
TRBJ1-2	13	-	TRBV19	-	TGTGCCAGTAGTATAATGAGCAACTATGGCTACACCTTC	CASSIMSNYGYTF
TRBJ2-2	15	TRBD1	TRBV5-1	-	TGCGCCAGCAGGACAGGGGTAGCTAACACCGGGGAGCTGTTTTTT	CASRTGVANTGELFF
TRBJ1-4	15	-	TRBV28	-	TGTGCCAGCAGTTTGTTGGGCGGTACTAATGAAAAACTGTTTTTT	CASSLLGGTNEKLFF